Only one count was recorded for the clone carrying this T cell receptor beta chain. What it binds is not known. This sample is drawn from a study of monozygotic twins with cystic fibrosis. CDR1 is GTSNPN, CDR2 SVGIG, per germline (reference sequence). This CDR3 region has 11 residues. V was cut by 3 bases and J by 4 bases, with 6 bases left in between. This table comes from immunoSEQ multiplex PCR, and its TCRdb copy is limited to in-frame clones, with some not included. The sample lists more than 30,000 clones, just over 95% occurring once. General study results and limits: Median Simpson clonality of 0.0095 suggested naive T cells predominated. J usage was most co-twin-similar in 8 of 16 pairs, V in 13.

The receptor was derived from a girl aged 2 to 9 with cystic fibrosis. The genes are TRBV30 and TRBJ2-5, with a possible D match to TRBD1 (5 bases). The material sequenced was blood. The CDR3: CAWSQGETQYF. In DNA, the CDR3 is TGTGCCTGGAGCCAGGGAGAGACCCAGTACTTC.